This T cell receptor beta chain was sequenced for a study of cytomegalovirus exposure and HLA in healthy donors. For the study at large: Out of about 179 million T cells, an earlier analysis found about 120 million unique TCR beta sequences in total. Falling in the Caucasian-associated ancestry cluster were 81% of under 450 genotyped donors.

Germline V gives CDR1 SQVTM, CDR2 ANQGSEA. The junction had 6 bases not matched to a gene; V was cut back by 1 base and J by 4 bases. The length of the CDR3 is 14 residues. Broader study findings: In all likelihood, a cluster of highly shared sequence variants was a sequencing artifact. In a later analysis, at a false discovery rate of 0.05, 15,000 to 20,000 TCR beta sequences matched HLA alleles.

Primers: 60 Vbeta forward and 13 Jbeta reverse. Sequencing was performed with immunoSEQ multiplex PCR; in TCRdb, only in-frame clones are kept and a portion is missing. This table has 110,000 to 150,000 clones, about 80% appearing once. Notes on this clone: Its antigen is not known.

The clonotype was recovered from a woman aged 55-69 years in good health and CMV-seropositive. The V and J genes are TRBV29-1 and TRBJ1-2, with 7 nucleotides matching TRBD1. The source material was PBMCs. DNA for the CDR3: TGCAGCGTTGAAGGGACAGGAAATTTCTATGGCTACACCTTC. The encoded protein is CSVEGTGNFYGYTF.